This TCR beta chain comes out of a study of cytomegalovirus exposure and HLA in healthy donors. Study overall: Among 398 genotyped donors, 80% to 90% fell in the Caucasian-associated ancestry cluster. Findings and caveats of the study: In a later analysis, common viral pathogens appeared linked to several of the most significant clusters. Earlier analysis yielded a pattern in which most TCR beta V segments were productive about 87% or about 30% of the time.

Of note for this clone: Its antigen is undetermined.

Germline V gene lookup returns CDR1 SGHRS and CDR2 YFSETQ. The J segment lost 5 bases and the V segment lost 4 bases, leaving 4 bases of the junction unmatched. The CDR3 consists of 15 residues. The PCR ran on 60 Vbeta and 13 Jbeta primers. The table came from immunoSEQ multiplex PCR; TCRdb's copy has only in-frame clones and leaves some out. The sample lists 100,000 or so clones; about 75% were seen once. V usage is TRBV5-1 and J usage is TRBJ2-1, with TRBD2 matching over 12 bases. This clonotype was obtained from a woman aged 18-30 years in good health and CMV-seropositive. Specimen: PBMCs. The CDR3 is CASSPTSGSHNEQFF. Written as DNA, the CDR3 is TGCGCCAGCAGCCCGACTAGCGGGAGCCACAATGAGCAGTTCTTC. The full variable domain, with the rest looked up from reference TRBV5-1 and TRBJ2-1, is KAGVTQTPRYLIKTRGQQVTLSCSPISGHRSVSWYQQTPGQGLQFLFEYFSETQRNKGNFPGRFSGRQFSNSRSEMNVSTLELGDSALYLCASSPTSGSHNEQFFGPGTRLTVL.